This is a list of T cell receptor beta chains from one sample in a study of blood T cell repertoires in COVID-19. Profiled with immunoSEQ multiplex PCR; TCRdb holds only in-frame clones, not every one. The sample consists of a few hundred thousand clones, roughly four fifths of them appearing once. Sequenced input: PBMCs or T cells enriched from blood (not recorded which). The receptors were sampled from a woman in her forties or fifties who had recovered from COVID-19. Each CDR3 is given with its conserved first and last residue. The D gene is left open where the match is weak. Some rows have no size entry. The others give once, few or many, or a class for an expanded clone.

v_call	j_call	d_call	clone_size	cdr3_aa	cdr3_nt
TRBV30	TRBJ2-1	TRBD2	-	CAWSALAGAYNEQFF	TGTGCCTGGAGTGCATTAGCGGGAGCCTACAATGAGCAGTTCTTC
TRBV7-9	TRBJ2-7	-	-	CASEGQRTVNFYEQYF	TGTGCCAGCGAAGGGCAAAGGACAGTTAATTTCTACGAGCAGTACTTC
TRBV27	TRBJ1-6	-	once	CASSLSQGVSPLHF	TGTGCCAGCAGTCTAAGTCAGGGTGTGTCACCCCTCCACTTT
TRBV7-2	TRBJ1-4	TRBD1	-	CASSFDRGTNEKLFF	TGTGCCAGCAGCTTCGACAGGGGAACTAATGAAAAACTGTTTTTT
TRBV11-1	TRBJ1-1	TRBD1	-	CASSLYRGGLEAFF	TGTGCCAGCAGCTTATACAGGGGTGGATTAGAAGCTTTCTTT
TRBV3-1/TRBV3-2	TRBJ2-5	-	-	CASSRKNSCQETQYF	TGTGCCAGCAGCAGAAAAAACAGTTGCCAAGAGACCCAGTACTTC
TRBV27	TRBJ1-2	-	-	CASSLSYQGINYGYTF	TGTGCCAGCAGTTTATCGTACCAGGGTATTAACTATGGCTACACCTTC
TRBV7-9	TRBJ2-7	-	-	CASTSPEVYEQYF	TGTGCCAGCACCTCGCCCGAGGTCTACGAGCAGTACTTC
TRBV18	TRBJ2-7	-	-	CASSLPPPYEQYF	TGTGCCAGCTCACTTCCCCCTCCCTACGAGCAGTACTTC
TRBV29-1	TRBJ1-2	-	-	CSVVAYRGEGYTF	TGCAGCGTTGTCGCCTACCGGGGTGAGGGCTACACCTTC
TRBV7-2	TRBJ2-5	TRBD2	-	CASSPLLAGTETQYF	TGTGCCAGCAGCCCCCTACTAGCGGGGACCGAGACCCAGTACTTC
TRBV13	TRBJ2-4	TRBD2	once	CASSRTSGGFFAKNIQYF	TGTGCCAGCAGCCGGACTAGCGGGGGGTTCTTTGCCAAAAACATTCAGTACTTC
TRBV6-2/TRBV6-3	TRBJ2-2	TRBD2	-	CASSVRGLAANTGELFF	TGTGCCAGCAGCGTACGGGGACTAGCGGCGAACACCGGGGAGCTGTTTTTT
TRBV6-1	TRBJ1-5	TRBD1	-	CASSEVQGVFPNQPQHF	TGTGCCAGCAGTGAGGTCCAGGGGGTATTCCCCAATCAGCCCCAGCATTTT
TRBV29-1	TRBJ2-7	-	-	CSVGHQPYEQYF	TGCAGCGTTGGACACCAGCCCTACGAGCAGTACTTC
TRBV27	TRBJ1-5	TRBD1	-	CASGKSDRARGQPQHF	TGTGCCAGCGGGAAATCGGACAGGGCCCGGGGTCAGCCCCAGCATTTT
TRBV7-2	TRBJ2-7	TRBD1	-	CASSPRTGPPYEQYF	TGTGCCAGCAGCCCTCGGACAGGGCCCCCCTACGAGCAGTACTTC
TRBV2	TRBJ2-7	-	-	CASSEAQVEQYF	TGTGCCAGCAGTGAAGCCCAGGTCGAGCAGTACTTC
TRBV6-8	TRBJ2-3	-	-	CASSYPPLRGTDTQYF	TGTGCCAGCAGTTACCCGCCACTTCGGGGCACAGATACGCAGTATTTT
TRBV15	TRBJ2-7	TRBD2	-	CATSTRLAGSYEQYF	TGTGCCACCAGCACTCGACTAGCGGGATCCTACGAGCAGTACTTC
TRBV6-1	TRBJ1-5	-	-	CASSEAPRSQPQHF	TGTGCCAGCAGTGAAGCCCCGCGGAGTCAGCCCCAGCATTTT
TRBV11-3	TRBJ1-1	-	-	CASSLDSEGTEAFF	TGTGCCAGCAGCTTAGATTCGGAGGGTACTGAAGCTTTCTTT
TRBV29-1	TRBJ1-1	-	-	CSVEVPPGNTEAFF	TGCAGCGTTGAAGTTCCGCCAGGGAACACTGAAGCTTTCTTT
TRBV5-6	TRBJ2-6	TRBD1	-	CASSFRAGGGSGANVLTF	TGTGCCAGCAGCTTTAGGGCAGGGGGCGGCTCTGGGGCCAACGTCCTGACTTTC
TRBV4-2	TRBJ1-5	-	-	CASSHEGQSNQPQHF	TGTGCCAGCAGCCATGAAGGACAGAGCAATCAGCCCCAGCATTTT
TRBV5-1	TRBJ1-5	TRBD1	-	CASSLGQGEQPQHF	TGCGCCAGCAGCTTGGGACAGGGGGAACAGCCCCAGCATTTT
TRBV7-9	TRBJ2-7	TRBD1	-	CASSDTGTGPKVDF	TGTGCCAGCAGCGACACCGGGACAGGTCCCAAAGTGGACTTC
TRBV7-3	TRBJ1-2	TRBD1	-	CASSPGGGGGYTF	TGTGCCAGCAGCCCAGGAGGAGGGGGCGGCTACACCTTC
TRBV7-6	TRBJ2-4	-	-	CASSPIIGVLGAKNIQYF	TGTGCCAGCAGCCCGATTATAGGGGTGCTAGGAGCCAAAAACATTCAGTACTTC
TRBV29-1	TRBJ1-1	TRBD1	-	CSVPGGLTEAFF	TGCAGCGTCCCAGGGGGTCTCACTGAAGCTTTCTTT
TRBV6-2/TRBV6-3	TRBJ2-4	-	-	CASSYSQEGHIQYF	TGTGCCAGCAGTTACTCACAGGAAGGGCACATTCAGTACTTC
TRBV6-5	TRBJ1-6	-	-	CASTYGGRGSSPLHF	TGTGCCAGCACTTACGGGGGCAGGGGAAGTTCACCCCTCCACTTT
TRBV9	TRBJ2-1	-	-	CASSVVESGRGEQFF	TGTGCCAGCAGCGTAGTGGAGAGCGGTCGTGGTGAGCAGTTCTTC
TRBV5-1	TRBJ2-7	TRBD1	-	CASSFQDRESEQYF	TGCGCCAGCAGCTTCCAGGACAGGGAAAGCGAGCAGTACTTC
TRBV5-1	TRBJ2-1	-	once	CASSLAESSYNEQFF	TGCGCCAGCAGCTTAGCGGAGAGCTCCTACAATGAGCAGTTCTTC
TRBV18	TRBJ1-1	TRBD1	few	CASSPPMGQSNTEAFF	TGTGCCAGCTCACCGCCAATGGGACAGTCGAACACTGAAGCTTTCTTT
TRBV7-2	TRBJ2-1	TRBD2	few	CASSLAGTGGQFF	TGTGCCAGCAGCTTAGCGGGTACGGGGGGGCAGTTCTTC
TRBV5-1	TRBJ1-4	-	-	CASSLGYRPNEKLFF	TGCGCCAGCAGCTTGGGGTACAGGCCTAATGAAAAACTGTTTTTT
TRBV5-1	TRBJ1-5	-	-	CASSLSGDSNQPQHF	TGCGCCAGCAGCTTGTCGGGAGATAGCAATCAGCCCCAGCATTTT
TRBV18	TRBJ2-1	TRBD1	-	CASSPALTGAYNEQFF	TGTGCCAGCTCACCCGCCTTGACAGGGGCCTACAATGAGCAGTTCTTC
TRBV7-8	TRBJ1-2	TRBD1	once	CASSKNWQGELSYGYTF	TGTGCCAGCAGCAAAAACTGGCAGGGGGAACTTAGCTATGGCTACACCTTC
TRBV28	TRBJ1-6	TRBD1	-	CASSQTGMSYNSPLHF	TGTGCCAGCAGTCAGACAGGGATGAGCTATAATTCACCCCTCCACTTT
TRBV6-1	TRBJ1-1	-	-	CASSEAETGGAFF	TGTGCCAGCAGTGAAGCGGAGACGGGAGGAGCTTTCTTT
TRBV7-9	TRBJ1-4	TRBD1	few	CASSQGATNEKLFF	TGTGCCAGCAGCCAGGGGGCAACTAATGAAAAACTGTTTTTT